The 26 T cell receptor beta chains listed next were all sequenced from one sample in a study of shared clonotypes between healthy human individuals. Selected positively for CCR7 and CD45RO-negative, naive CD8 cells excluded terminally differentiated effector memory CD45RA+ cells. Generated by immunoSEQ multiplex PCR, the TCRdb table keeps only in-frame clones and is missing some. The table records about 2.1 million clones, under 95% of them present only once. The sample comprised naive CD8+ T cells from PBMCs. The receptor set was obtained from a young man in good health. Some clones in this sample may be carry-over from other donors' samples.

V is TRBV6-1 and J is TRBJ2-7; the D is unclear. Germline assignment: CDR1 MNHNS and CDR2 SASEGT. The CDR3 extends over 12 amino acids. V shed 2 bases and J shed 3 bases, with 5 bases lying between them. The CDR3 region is CASSEWSYEQYF. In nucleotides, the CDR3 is TGTGCCAGCAGTGAATGGAGCTACGAGCAGTACTTC.

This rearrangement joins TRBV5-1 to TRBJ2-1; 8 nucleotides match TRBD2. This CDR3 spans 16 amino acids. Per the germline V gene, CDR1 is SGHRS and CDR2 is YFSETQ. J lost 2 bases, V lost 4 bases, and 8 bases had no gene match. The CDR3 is CASSLGGAEAYNEQFF. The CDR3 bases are TGCGCCAGCAGCCTCGGGGGGGCAGAGGCCTACAATGAGCAGTTCTTC.

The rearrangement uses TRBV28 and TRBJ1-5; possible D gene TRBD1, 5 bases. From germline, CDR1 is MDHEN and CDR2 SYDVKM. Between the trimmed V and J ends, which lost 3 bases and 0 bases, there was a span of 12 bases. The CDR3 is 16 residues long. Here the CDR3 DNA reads TGTGCCAGCAGTTTTGGGGACTCCGTTAGCAATCAGCCCCAGCATTTT. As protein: CASSFGDSVSNQPQHF.

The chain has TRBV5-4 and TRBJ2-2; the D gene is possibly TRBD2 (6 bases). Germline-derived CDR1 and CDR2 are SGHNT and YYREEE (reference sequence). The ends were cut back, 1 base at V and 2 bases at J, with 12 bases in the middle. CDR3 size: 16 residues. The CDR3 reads CASSLLRDLNTGELFF. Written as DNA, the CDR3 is TGTGCCAGCAGCTTGTTGCGGGACTTAAACACCGGGGAGCTGTTTTTT. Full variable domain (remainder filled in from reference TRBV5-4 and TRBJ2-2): ETGVTQSPTHLIKTRGQQVTLRCSSQSGHNTVSWYQQALGQGPQFIFQYYREEENGRGNFPPRFSGLQFPNYSSELNVNALELDDSALYLCASSLLRDLNTGELFFGEGSRLTVL.

The CDR3 is CSVLGGINYGYTF. The DNA for the CDR3 is TGCAGCGTTTTAGGGGGCATCAACTATGGCTACACCTTC. V usage is TRBV29-1 and J usage is TRBJ1-2; 7 bases map to TRBD1. J lost 2 bases, V lost 5 bases, and 5 bases had no gene match. The CDR3 spans 13 residues. Germline-derived CDR1 and CDR2 are SQVTM and ANQGSEA.

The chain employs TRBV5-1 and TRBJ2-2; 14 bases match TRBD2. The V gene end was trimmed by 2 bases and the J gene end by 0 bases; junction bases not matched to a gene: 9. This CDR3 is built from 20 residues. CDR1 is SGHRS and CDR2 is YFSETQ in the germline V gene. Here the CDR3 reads CASSFGTSGSLAPNTGELFF. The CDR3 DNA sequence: TGCGCCAGCAGCTTTGGGACTAGCGGGAGTTTGGCCCCGAACACCGGGGAGCTGTTTTTT.

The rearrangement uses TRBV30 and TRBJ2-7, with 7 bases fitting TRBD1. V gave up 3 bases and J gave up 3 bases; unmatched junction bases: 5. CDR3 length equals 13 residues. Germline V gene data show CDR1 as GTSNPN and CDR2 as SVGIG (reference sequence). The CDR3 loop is CAWSLGQIYEQYF. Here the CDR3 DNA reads TGTGCCTGGAGCCTGGGACAGATCTACGAGCAGTACTTC.

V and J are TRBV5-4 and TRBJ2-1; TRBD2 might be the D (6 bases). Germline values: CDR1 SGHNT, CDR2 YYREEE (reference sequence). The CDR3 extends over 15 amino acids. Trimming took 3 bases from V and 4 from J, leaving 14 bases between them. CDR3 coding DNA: TGTGCCAGCAGCTCGACGAGGGGACTTTACAATGAGCAGTTCTTC. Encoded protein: CASSSTRGLYNEQFF.

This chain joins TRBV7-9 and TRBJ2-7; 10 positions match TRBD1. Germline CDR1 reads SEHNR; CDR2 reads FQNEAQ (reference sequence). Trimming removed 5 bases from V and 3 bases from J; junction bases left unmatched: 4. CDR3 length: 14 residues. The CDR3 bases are TGTGCCAGCAGCGTCGGACAGGGGGGCTACGAGCAGTACTTC. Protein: CASSVGQGGYEQYF.

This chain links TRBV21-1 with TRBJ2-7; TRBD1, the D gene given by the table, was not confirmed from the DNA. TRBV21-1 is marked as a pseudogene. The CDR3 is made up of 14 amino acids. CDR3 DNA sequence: TGTGCCAGCATCCAAAGACAGGAGGTTCACGAGCAGTACTTC. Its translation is CASIQRQEVHEQYF.

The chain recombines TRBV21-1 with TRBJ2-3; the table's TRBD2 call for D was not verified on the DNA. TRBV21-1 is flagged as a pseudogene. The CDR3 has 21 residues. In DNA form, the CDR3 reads TGTGCCAGCAGCAAAGAAGGTGGACTAGCGGGCCCAAGATCTAGCACAGATACGCAGTATTTT. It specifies CASSKEGGLAGPRSSTDTQYF.

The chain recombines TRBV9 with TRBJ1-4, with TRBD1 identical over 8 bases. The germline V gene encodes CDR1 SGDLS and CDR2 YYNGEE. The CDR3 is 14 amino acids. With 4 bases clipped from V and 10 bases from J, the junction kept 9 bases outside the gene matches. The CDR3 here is CASSQGAQSGKLFF. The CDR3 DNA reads TGTGCCAGCAGCCAGGGGGCGCAGAGTGGAAAACTGTTTTTT.

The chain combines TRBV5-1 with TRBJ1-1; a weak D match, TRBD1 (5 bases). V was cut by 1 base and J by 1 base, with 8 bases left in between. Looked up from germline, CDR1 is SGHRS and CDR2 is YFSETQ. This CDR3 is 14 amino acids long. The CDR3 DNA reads TGCGCCAGCAGCTTGCAGACAGCGAACACTGAAGCTTTCTTT. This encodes CASSLQTANTEAFF.

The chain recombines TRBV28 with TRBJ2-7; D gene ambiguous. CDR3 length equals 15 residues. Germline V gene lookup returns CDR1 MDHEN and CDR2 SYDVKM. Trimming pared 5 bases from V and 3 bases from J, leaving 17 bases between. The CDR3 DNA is TGTGCCAGCAGTCCGCTAGGACGGCCGGGCTACGAGCAGTACTTC. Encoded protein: CASSPLGRPGYEQYF.

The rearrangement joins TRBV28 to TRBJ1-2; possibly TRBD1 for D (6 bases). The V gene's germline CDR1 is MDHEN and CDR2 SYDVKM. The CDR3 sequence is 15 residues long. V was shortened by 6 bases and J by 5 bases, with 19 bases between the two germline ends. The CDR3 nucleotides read TGTGCCAGCAGGCAAAACAGGGCCGCCTTATATGGCTACACCTTC. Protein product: CASRQNRAALYGYTF.

CDR3 region: CASSVAVGAGYTF. The CDR3 nucleotides are TGTGCCAGCAGCGTAGCGGTAGGGGCTGGCTACACCTTC. V is TRBV9 and J is TRBJ1-2, with a possible D match to TRBD1 (5 bases). Trimming removed 0 bases at V and 7 bases at J, with 10 bases between. Germline CDR1 is SGDLS and CDR2 is YYNGEE. The CDR3 is 13 residues long.

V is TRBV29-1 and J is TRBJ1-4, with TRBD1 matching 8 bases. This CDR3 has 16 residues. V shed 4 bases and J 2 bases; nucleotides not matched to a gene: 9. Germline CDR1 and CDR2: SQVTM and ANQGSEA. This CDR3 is CSVARLYRGTNEKLFF. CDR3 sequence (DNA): TGCAGCGTTGCCCGTCTGTACAGGGGGACTAATGAAAAACTGTTTTTT.

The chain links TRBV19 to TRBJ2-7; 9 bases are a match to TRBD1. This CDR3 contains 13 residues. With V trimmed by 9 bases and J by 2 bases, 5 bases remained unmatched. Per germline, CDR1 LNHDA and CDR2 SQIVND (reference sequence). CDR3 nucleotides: TGTGCCAGCCGACAGGGGGGGGCCTACGAGCAGTACTTC. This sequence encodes CASRQGGAYEQYF.

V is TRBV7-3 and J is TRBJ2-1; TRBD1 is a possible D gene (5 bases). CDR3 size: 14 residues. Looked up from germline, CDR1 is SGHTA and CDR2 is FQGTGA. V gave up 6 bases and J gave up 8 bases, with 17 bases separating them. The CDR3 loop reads CASSLAGRQDEQFF. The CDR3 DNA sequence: TGTGCCAGCAGTTTGGCAGGGCGTCAGGATGAGCAGTTCTTC.

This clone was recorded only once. The CDR3 DNA follows: TGTGCCAGCAGTGGTGGGACTGGCGGCAATGAGCAGTTCTTC. Translation gives CASSGGTGGNEQFF. J is TRBJ2-1 and V is TRBV6-5, with D possibly TRBD2 on 6 matching bases. The V gene's germline CDR1 is MNHEY and CDR2 SVGAGI. The CDR3 extends over 14 amino acids. V was trimmed by 5 bases and J by 6 bases, leaving 14 bases between them.

The DNA for the CDR3 is TGTGCCAGCAGCGTAAGGACAGGGGCCTTCCAAGAGACCCAGTACTTC. Its protein product is CASSVRTGAFQETQYF. The chain recombines TRBV27 with TRBJ2-5, with TRBD1 identical over 9 bases. Looked up from germline, CDR1 is MNHEY and CDR2 is SMNVEV (reference sequence). The CDR3 runs 16 residues. The V gene end was trimmed by 6 bases and the J gene end by 1 base; junction bases not matched to a gene: 9.

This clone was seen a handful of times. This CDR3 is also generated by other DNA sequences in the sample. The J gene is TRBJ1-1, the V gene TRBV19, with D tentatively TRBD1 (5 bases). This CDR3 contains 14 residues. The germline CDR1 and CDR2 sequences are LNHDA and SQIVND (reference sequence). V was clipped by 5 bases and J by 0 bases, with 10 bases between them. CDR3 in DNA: TGTGCCAGTAGTCCCGGGACGGTGAACACTGAAGCTTTCTTT. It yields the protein CASSPGTVNTEAFF.

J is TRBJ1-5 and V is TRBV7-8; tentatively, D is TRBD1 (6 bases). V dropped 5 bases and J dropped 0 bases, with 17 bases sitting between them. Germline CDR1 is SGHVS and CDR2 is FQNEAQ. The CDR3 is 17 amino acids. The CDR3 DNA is TGTGCCAGCAGCGAAGGACAGATCCTATATAGCAATCAGCCCCAGCATTTT. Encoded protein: CASSEGQILYSNQPQHF.

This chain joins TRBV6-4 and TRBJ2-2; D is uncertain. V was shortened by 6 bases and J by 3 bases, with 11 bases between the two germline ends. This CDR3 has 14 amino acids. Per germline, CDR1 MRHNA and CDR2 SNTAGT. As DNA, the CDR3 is TGTGCCAGCAGAATGGGAATTTACACCGGGGAGCTGTTTTTT. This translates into CASRMGIYTGELFF.

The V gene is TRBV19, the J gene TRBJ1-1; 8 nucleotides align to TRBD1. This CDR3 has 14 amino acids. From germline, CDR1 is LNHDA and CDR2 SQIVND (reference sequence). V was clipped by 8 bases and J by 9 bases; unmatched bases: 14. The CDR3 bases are TGTGCCAGTTTCATTAGGACAGGGAGCGCTCAAGCTTTCTTT. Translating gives CASFIRTGSAQAFF.

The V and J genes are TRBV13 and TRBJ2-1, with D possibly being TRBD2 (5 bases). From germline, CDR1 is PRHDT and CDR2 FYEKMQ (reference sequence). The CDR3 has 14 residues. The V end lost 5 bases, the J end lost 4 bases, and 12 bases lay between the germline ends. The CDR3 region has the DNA TGTGCCAGCAGCCCCCGGGTAGCGTACAATGAGCAGTTCTTC. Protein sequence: CASSPRVAYNEQFF.